The source of this TCR beta chain is a study of tumor and adjacent non-tumor tissue in lung cancer. On the study more broadly: Stage I to III disease affected roughly 10 men and several women aged roughly 31 to 85.

In the case of this clonotype: What it binds is not known. A much larger clonotype is one base distant, so this may be a read error. Without the conserved terminal phenylalanine or tryptophan, this CDR3 likely stems from a read error.

A modified ARM-PCR protocol with three rounds of nested PCR amplified TCRbeta. Each CDR3 protein is one row after TCRdb ran MiXCR on the multiplex PCR reads. The table includes more than 95,000 distinct CDR3 sequences, 66% detected once. Notes on the study in general: TCR diversity was significantly greater in tumor than normal lung tissue. In normal lung, the top 100 clones were significantly more dominant than in tumor. Higher tumor TCR diversity was associated with shorter survival.

RNA was extracted from bulk tissue without any cell sorting. Germline values: CDR1 DFQATT, CDR2 SNEGSKA (reference sequence). Trimming removed 3 bases at V and 0 bases at J, with 9 bases between. The CDR3 totals 14 residues. The genes are TRBV20-1 and TRBJ1-5, with D unresolved. Specimen: lung tumor tissue. The sequence was obtained from a man aged 25 to 40 with non-small cell lung cancer. The CDR3 loop is CSASGDYSNQPQHS. DNA for the CDR3: TGCAGTGCTAGTGGGGATTATAGCAATCAGCCCCAGCATTCT.